This TCR beta chain was recorded in a study of control samples from healthy donors and cancer patients. V lost 0 bases to trimming and J lost 3 bases, with 12 bases between them. The CDR3 runs to 16 residues. Germline V lookup: CDR1 LGHNA, CDR2 YSLEER. Sequenced by immunoSEQ multiplex PCR; TCRdb stores in-frame clones only, minus some. The data contain around 130,000 clones, around 89% of them seen just once; the ten biggest clones take up roughly 40%. This sequence joins TRBV4-3 and TRBJ2-1, with D possibly being TRBD2 (5 bases). Sequenced: blood. The source is a man aged 45-65 years in good health. The CDR3 loop is CASSQDIGVGYNEQFF. Written as DNA, the CDR3 is TGCGCCAGCAGCCAAGATATCGGGGTAGGCTACAATGAGCAGTTCTTC.